The 20 T cell receptor beta chains presented below share a single source sample, sequenced in a study of glioma-infiltrating T cells after dendritic cell vaccination. Generated by immunoSEQ multiplex PCR, the TCRdb table keeps only in-frame clones and is missing some. Here the sample spans tens of thousands of clones, over 75% being singletons. Sequenced material: blood, taken before dendritic cell vaccination. These receptors came from a human donor with glioblastoma.

The chain has TRBV7-2 and TRBJ1-2; D is uncertain. Germline V CDR1 and CDR2: SGHTA, FQGNSA. CDR3 length equals 14 residues. V lost 1 base and J lost 5, with 11 bases in between. CDR3 DNA: TGTGCCAGCAGCTTAGGTTACAGTATGTATGGCTACACCTTC. Protein product: CASSLGYSMYGYTF.

The rearrangement uses TRBV2 and TRBJ2-7, with D unclear. Germline lookup yields CDR1 SNHLY and CDR2 FYNNEI. Trimming stripped 5 bases from V and 0 bases from J, with 14 bases between. The CDR3 is made up of 15 amino acids. CDR3 bases: TGTGCCAGCAGTCCCGTCCCGACACCCTCCTACGAGCAGTACTTC. Its translation is CASSPVPTPSYEQYF.

V usage is TRBV5-4 and J usage is TRBJ2-1, with a possible D match to TRBD2 (5 bases). This CDR3 comprises 18 residues. Germline values: CDR1 SGHNT, CDR2 YYREEE (reference sequence). The germline V and J ends were trimmed by 1 base and 3 bases, with 20 bases remaining between them. The CDR3 protein is CASSLFIRTLSGYNEQFF. The CDR3 DNA is TGTGCCAGCAGCTTGTTTATAAGGACTCTTTCAGGCTACAATGAGCAGTTCTTC.

The chain recombines TRBV5-4 with TRBJ2-7; 7 bases fit TRBD1. This CDR3 spans 13 amino acids. V trimming: 2 bases; J trimming: 2 bases; junction bases outside the gene matches: 1. Germline loops: CDR1 SGHNT, CDR2 YYREEE (reference sequence). The CDR3 spells CASSLDRAYEQYF. DNA of the CDR3: TGTGCCAGCAGCTTAGACAGGGCCTACGAGCAGTACTTC. The full variable domain, with the rest looked up from reference TRBV5-4 and TRBJ2-7, is ETGVTQSPTHLIKTRGQQVTLRCSSQSGHNTVSWYQQALGQGPQFIFQYYREEENGRGNFPPRFSGLQFPNYSSELNVNALELDDSALYLCASSLDRAYEQYFGPGTRLTVT.

The J gene is TRBJ2-7, the V gene TRBV27, with D unclear. This CDR3 has 15 residues. V was pared by 2 bases and J by 2 bases, with 13 bases between. Germline CDR1 and CDR2: MNHEY and SMNVEV (reference sequence). The CDR3 region is CASSLQAPPAYEQYF. The CDR3 DNA sequence: TGTGCCAGCAGTTTACAAGCCCCACCGGCCTACGAGCAGTACTTC.

This rearrangement joins TRBV7-8 to TRBJ2-7; TRBD2 matches 7 bases. After removal of 5 bases from V and 0 bases from J, the junction contained 7 bases not matched to a gene. This CDR3 region has 15 residues. Germline V gene data show CDR1 as SGHVS and CDR2 as FQNEAQ. CDR3 sequence: CASSQEAGYSYEQYF. Written as DNA, the CDR3 is TGTGCCAGCAGCCAAGAAGCGGGATACTCCTACGAGCAGTACTTC.

J is TRBJ2-7 and V is TRBV28, with 7 bases aligning to TRBD2. The CDR3 runs 14 residues. J was trimmed by 5 bases and V by 3 bases; bases with no gene match: 7. Looked up from germline, CDR1 is MDHEN and CDR2 is SYDVKM. In DNA, the CDR3 is TGTGCCAGCAGTTTCAGGCGGGAGCACAACGAGCAGTACTTC. Its translation is CASSFRREHNEQYF.

The V call is TRBV11-2, the J call TRBJ2-7, with 10 bases fitting TRBD1. Germline CDR1 is SGHAT and CDR2 is FQNNGV. The CDR3 loop spans 17 amino acids. V lost 5 bases to trimming and J lost 4 bases; unmatched junction nucleotides: 14. CDR3 sequence: CASSPSVDRGDPYEQYF. The CDR3 coding sequence is TGTGCCAGCAGCCCCAGTGTGGACAGGGGGGACCCTTACGAGCAGTACTTC. Drawing the rest from reference TRBV11-2 and TRBJ2-7, the complete variable domain is EAGVAQSPRYKIIEKRQSVAFWCNPISGHATLYWYQQILGQGPKLLIQFQNNGVVDDSQLPKDRFSAERLKGVDSTLKIQPAKLEDSAVYLCASSPSVDRGDPYEQYFGPGTRLTVT.

The chain couples TRBV5-1 to TRBJ2-6, with 11 nucleotides matching TRBD2. CDR1 SGHRS and CDR2 YFSETQ come from the germline V gene. The CDR3 runs to 18 residues. The trim removed 6 bases at V and 1 base at J, leaving 9 bases unmatched. This CDR3 is CASKDIAGGVSGANVLTF. In DNA, the CDR3 is TGCGCCAGCAAAGACATAGCGGGAGGGGTGTCTGGGGCCAACGTCCTGACTTTC.

The chain joins TRBV21-1 to TRBJ2-1; the listed D gene, TRBD2, was not tested against the DNA. TRBV21-1 is a recognized pseudogene. The CDR3 extends over 21 amino acids. The CDR3 nucleotides read TGTGCCAGCAGCAAAGGTCCGGCTAGCGGGCGACGGTCTACAGCCTACAATGAGCAGTTCTTC. It specifies CASSKGPASGRRSTAYNEQFF.

The CDR3 coding sequence is TGTGCCTGGAGTGGGATTAGGGGAAGGGGTGAAAAACTGTTTTTT. Its protein product is CAWSGIRGRGEKLFF. The rearrangement joins TRBV30 to TRBJ1-4, with D possibly being TRBD1 (5 bases). The CDR3 sequence is 15 residues long. V shed 1 base and J shed 7 bases, with 16 bases lying between them. Germline V lookup: CDR1 GTSNPN, CDR2 SVGIG (reference sequence).

V gene TRBV7-8 combines with J gene TRBJ1-4, with D possibly TRBD1 on 6 matching bases. This CDR3 comprises 14 residues. Germline-derived CDR1 and CDR2 are SGHVS and FQNEAQ. Between the trimmed V and J ends, which lost 5 bases and 8 bases, there was a span of 15 bases. Here the CDR3 reads CASSLNEGVEKLFF. As DNA, the CDR3 is TGTGCCAGCAGCCTTAACGAGGGGGTCGAAAAACTGTTTTTT.

The chain carries TRBV7-2 and TRBJ2-1; TRBD2 is a possible D gene (5 bases). This CDR3 is 15 amino acids long. Deletions cut 1 base from V and 4 bases from J, with 11 bases between. Germline CDR1 SGHTA, CDR2 FQGNSA. CDR3 sequence (DNA): TGTGCCAGCAGCTTAGTGGGCGGAGGTTACAATGAGCAGTTCTTC. This codes for CASSLVGGGYNEQFF.

The V and J genes are TRBV9 and TRBJ2-5; 12 bases agree with TRBD2. The J segment lost 0 bases and the V segment lost 2 bases, leaving 2 bases of the junction unmatched. The CDR3 runs to 16 residues. Per the germline V gene, CDR1 is SGDLS and CDR2 is YYNGEE. CDR3 amino acids: CASSVTSGGYQETQYF. The CDR3 DNA is TGTGCCAGCAGCGTGACTAGCGGGGGATACCAAGAGACCCAGTACTTC.

V usage is TRBV4-2 and J usage is TRBJ1-5; weak D call: TRBD1 (6 bases). CDR1 is LGHNA and CDR2 is YNFKEQ in the germline V gene. The length of the CDR3 is 16 residues. V was clipped by 4 bases and J by 1 base, with 14 bases between them. The CDR3 DNA is TGTGCCAGCAGCCGAACAGGGAGTGAGAGCAATCAGCCCCAGCATTTT. Translation: CASSRTGSESNQPQHF.

The gene calls are TRBV5-5 and TRBJ1-1, with D perhaps TRBD1 (5 bases). Looked up from germline, CDR1 is SGHKS and CDR2 is YYEKEE (reference sequence). Trimming took off 4 bases at V and 0 bases at J, with 13 bases between the two ends. The CDR3 spans 15 residues. This CDR3 is CASSKTAQVNTEAFF. DNA of the CDR3: TGTGCCAGCAGCAAGACAGCGCAGGTGAACACTGAAGCTTTCTTT.

This clone was seen only once. The rearrangement links TRBV5-1 to TRBJ2-7, with 13 bases identical to TRBD2. The CDR3 is 15 amino acids. The trim removed 0 bases at V and 8 bases at J, leaving 5 bases unmatched. Germline CDR1 is SGHRS and CDR2 is YFSETQ. The CDR3 DNA follows: TGCGCCAGCAGCTTGGGGACTAGCGGGAGTGAGAAGCAGTACTTC. This encodes CASSLGTSGSEKQYF.

CDR3 amino acids: CASSEGGKGNQPQHF. In DNA, the CDR3 is TGTGCCAGCAGTGAAGGAGGGAAAGGAAATCAGCCCCAGCATTTT. The chain is built from TRBV6-1 and TRBJ1-5, with no clear D. Germline V CDR1 and CDR2: MNHNS, SASEGT. The CDR3 length is 15 residues. Trimming shortened V by 1 base and J by 4 bases, and 11 bases separated the two germline ends.

About this clone itself: An end of the junction differs from the germline gene, which may be a read error. Here the CDR3 DNA reads TGTGCCAGCAGTTTGGACAGGGGGTACCAAGAGACCCAGTACTTC. Translating it yields CASSLDRGYQETQYF. The chain employs TRBV5-6 and TRBJ2-5; the match to TRBD1 covers 10 bases. The germline gives CDR1 SGHDT, CDR2 YYEEEE. The CDR3 covers 15 residues.

The rearrangement uses TRBV5-1 and TRBJ2-3; 15 bases are shared with TRBD2. This CDR3 contains 15 residues. V lost 6 bases, J lost 3 bases, and 2 bases stayed unmatched. Germline assignment: CDR1 SGHRS and CDR2 YFSETQ. The CDR3, as DNA: TGCGCCAGCACGGGACTAGCGGGAGGAACAGATACGCAGTATTTT. Amino acids: CASTGLAGGTDTQYF.